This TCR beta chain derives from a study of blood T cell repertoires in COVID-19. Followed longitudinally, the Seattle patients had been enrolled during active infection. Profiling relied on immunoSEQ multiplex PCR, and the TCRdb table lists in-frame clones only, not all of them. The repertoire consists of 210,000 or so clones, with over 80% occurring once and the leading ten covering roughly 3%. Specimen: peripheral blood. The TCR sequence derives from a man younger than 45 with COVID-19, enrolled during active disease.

Here the CDR3 DNA reads TGTGCCACCAGCAGAGCCCTTAACTATGGCTACACCTTC. Translation: CATSRALNYGYTF. The V call is TRBV15, the J call TRBJ1-2; D is uncertain. In germline, CDR1 is LNHNV, CDR2 YYDKDF (reference sequence). There are 13 residues in the CDR3. V was pared by 1 base and J by 1 base, with 4 bases between.